This T cell receptor beta chain was recovered during a study of T-cell memory formation after mild COVID-19. MiXCR, applied by TCRdb to the 5' RACE reads, yields one record per CDR3 protein. The sample shows under 250,000 distinct CDR3 sequences, approximately 30% of them seen only once. This CDR3 has 12 amino acids. Trimming stripped 6 bases from V and 3 bases from J, with 9 bases between. The germline V gene has CDR1 MNHEY and CDR2 SVGEGT. The source of this sequence is an adult woman who had mild COVID-19 (a few samples of this study predate the infection). Cell type and time point are not known. Material for sequencing was PBMCs or a T cell subset sorted from them (not recorded which). The rearrangement links TRBV6-2 or TRBV6-3 to TRBJ2-7, with D hard to call. Here the CDR3 reads CASRWPGYEQYF. The CDR3 nucleotides are TGTGCCAGCAGATGGCCGGGCTACGAGCAGTACTTC.